Sequencing of this T cell receptor (beta chain) was carried out in a study of shared clonotypes between healthy human individuals. The CDR3 sequence is 12 residues long. V dropped 8 bases and J dropped 7; count of bases not matched to a gene: 5. CDR1 is MDHEN and CDR2 is SYDVKM in the germline V gene. Profiling relied on immunoSEQ multiplex PCR, and the TCRdb table lists in-frame clones only, not all of them. The profile shows 1.4 million to 1.5 million clones, roughly 95% of them singletons. The chain uses TRBV28 and TRBJ1-2, with 9 bases that match TRBD1. The origin of this receptor is a man aged 25 to 45 in good health. The sequenced sample was naive CD4+ T cells sorted from blood. Subset here: CD45RA+ positively selected. Here the CDR3 reads CASGTGSAGYTF. DNA of the CDR3: TGTGCCAGCGGGACAGGGTCTGCTGGCTACACCTTC.